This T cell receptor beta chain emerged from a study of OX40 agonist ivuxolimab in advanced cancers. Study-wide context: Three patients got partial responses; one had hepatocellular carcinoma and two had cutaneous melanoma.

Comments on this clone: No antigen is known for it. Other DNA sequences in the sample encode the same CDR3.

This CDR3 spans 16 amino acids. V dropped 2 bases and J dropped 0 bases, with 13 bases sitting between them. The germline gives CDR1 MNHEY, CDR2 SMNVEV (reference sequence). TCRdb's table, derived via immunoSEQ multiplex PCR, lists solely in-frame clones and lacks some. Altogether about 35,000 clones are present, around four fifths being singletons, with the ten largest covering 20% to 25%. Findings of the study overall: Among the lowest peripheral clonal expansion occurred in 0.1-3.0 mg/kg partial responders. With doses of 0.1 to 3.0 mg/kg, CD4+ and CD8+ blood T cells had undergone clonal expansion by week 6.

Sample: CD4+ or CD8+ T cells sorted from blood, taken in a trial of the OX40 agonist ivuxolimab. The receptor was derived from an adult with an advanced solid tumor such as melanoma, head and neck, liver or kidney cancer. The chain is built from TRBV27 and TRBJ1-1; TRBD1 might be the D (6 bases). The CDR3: CASSLLEQGMNTEAFF. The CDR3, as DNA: TGTGCCAGCAGTTTACTCGAACAGGGAATGAACACTGAAGCTTTCTTT.